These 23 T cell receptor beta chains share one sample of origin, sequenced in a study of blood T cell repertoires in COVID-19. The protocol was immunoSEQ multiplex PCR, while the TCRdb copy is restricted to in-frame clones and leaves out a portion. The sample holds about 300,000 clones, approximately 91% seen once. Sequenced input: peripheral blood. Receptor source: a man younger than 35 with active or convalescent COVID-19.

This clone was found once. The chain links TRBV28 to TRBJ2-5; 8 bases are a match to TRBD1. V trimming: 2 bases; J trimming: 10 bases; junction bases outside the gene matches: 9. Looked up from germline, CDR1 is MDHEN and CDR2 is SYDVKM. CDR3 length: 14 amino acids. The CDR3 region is CASSLRATGVDQYF. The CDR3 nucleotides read TGTGCCAGCAGTTTAAGGGCGACAGGGGTGGACCAGTACTTC.

The CDR3, as DNA: TGTGCCAGCAGCCGAAGGGACACCATGAACACTGAAGCTTTCTTT. Residues: CASSRRDTMNTEAFF. The chain uses TRBV3-1 (or the pseudogene TRBV3-2) and TRBJ1-1; D perhaps matches TRBD1 (6 bases). This CDR3 contains 15 residues. Germline-derived CDR1 and CDR2 are LGHDT and YNNKEL (reference sequence). V shed 4 bases and J shed 0 bases, with 12 bases lying between them.

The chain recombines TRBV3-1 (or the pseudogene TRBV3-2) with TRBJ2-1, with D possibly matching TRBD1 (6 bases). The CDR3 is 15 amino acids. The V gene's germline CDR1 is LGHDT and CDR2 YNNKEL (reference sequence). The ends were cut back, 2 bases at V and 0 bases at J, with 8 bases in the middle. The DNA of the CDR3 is TGTGCCAGCAGCCAAAAAGGGGGCTCCTACAATGAGCAGTTCTTC. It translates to CASSQKGGSYNEQFF.

This CDR3 reads CASNPTGIQETQYF. The CDR3 nucleotides read TGTGCCAGCAACCCGACAGGGATCCAAGAGACCCAGTACTTC. This chain joins TRBV2 and TRBJ2-5; 7 bases line up with TRBD1. V lost 7 bases, J lost 1 base, and 6 bases stayed unmatched. Germline assignment: CDR1 SNHLY and CDR2 FYNNEI. CDR3 length equals 14 residues.

CDR3 sequence: CSVDIPRASQPQHF. Here the CDR3 DNA reads TGCAGCGTTGATATACCCAGGGCCTCGCAGCCCCAGCATTTT. The J gene is TRBJ1-5, the V gene TRBV29-1; D possibly corresponds to TRBD1 (5 bases). Germline CDR1 SQVTM, CDR2 ANQGSEA. Trimming took 3 bases from V and 7 from J, leaving 16 bases between them. This CDR3 is 14 amino acids long.

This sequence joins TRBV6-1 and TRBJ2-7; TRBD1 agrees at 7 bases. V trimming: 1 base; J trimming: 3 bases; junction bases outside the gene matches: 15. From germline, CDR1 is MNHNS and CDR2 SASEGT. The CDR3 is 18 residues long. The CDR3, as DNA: TGTGCCAGCAGTGAAGGTCATAGGTGGCAGGGGGAAAACTACGAGCAGTACTTC. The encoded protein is CASSEGHRWQGENYEQYF.

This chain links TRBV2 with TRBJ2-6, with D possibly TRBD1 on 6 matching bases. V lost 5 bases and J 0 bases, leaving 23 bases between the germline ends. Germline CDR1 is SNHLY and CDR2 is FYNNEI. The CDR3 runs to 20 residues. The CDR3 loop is CASSSESGQGTNSGANVLTF. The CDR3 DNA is TGTGCCAGCAGTTCGGAATCGGGCCAGGGGACAAACTCTGGGGCCAACGTCCTGACTTTC.

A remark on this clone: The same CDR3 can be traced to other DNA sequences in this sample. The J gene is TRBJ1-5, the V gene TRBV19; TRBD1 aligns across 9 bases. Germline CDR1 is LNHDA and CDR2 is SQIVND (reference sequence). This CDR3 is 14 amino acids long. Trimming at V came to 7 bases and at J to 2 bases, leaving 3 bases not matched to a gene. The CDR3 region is CASTWDRGNQPQHF. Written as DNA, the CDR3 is TGTGCCAGTACCTGGGACAGGGGCAATCAGCCCCAGCATTTT.

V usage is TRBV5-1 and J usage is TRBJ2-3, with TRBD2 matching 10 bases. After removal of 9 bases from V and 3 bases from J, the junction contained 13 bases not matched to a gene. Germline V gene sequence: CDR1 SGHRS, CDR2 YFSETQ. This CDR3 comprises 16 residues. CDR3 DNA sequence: TGCGCCACCAAGACTCTAGCGGGGGTCGGAACAGATACGCAGTATTTT. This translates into CATKTLAGVGTDTQYF.

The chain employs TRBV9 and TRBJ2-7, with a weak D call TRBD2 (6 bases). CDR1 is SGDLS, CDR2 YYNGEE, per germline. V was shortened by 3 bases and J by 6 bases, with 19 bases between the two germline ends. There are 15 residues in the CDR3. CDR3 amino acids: CASSAGTSYRAEQYF. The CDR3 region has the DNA TGTGCCAGCAGCGCTGGGACTTCATATAGAGCCGAGCAGTACTTC.

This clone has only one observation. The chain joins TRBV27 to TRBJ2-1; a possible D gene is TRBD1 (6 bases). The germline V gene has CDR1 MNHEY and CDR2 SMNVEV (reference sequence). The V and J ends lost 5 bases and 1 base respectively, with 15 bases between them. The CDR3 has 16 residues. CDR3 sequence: CASSPSAGDSYNEQFF. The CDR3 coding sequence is TGTGCCAGCAGTCCCAGTGCAGGGGATTCCTACAATGAGCAGTTCTTC.

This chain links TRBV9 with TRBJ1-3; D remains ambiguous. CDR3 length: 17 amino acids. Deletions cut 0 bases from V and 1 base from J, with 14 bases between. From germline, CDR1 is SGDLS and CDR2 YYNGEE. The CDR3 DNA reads TGTGCCAGCAGCGTAGGAGAGGGAATATTATCTGGAAACACCATATATTTT. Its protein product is CASSVGEGILSGNTIYF. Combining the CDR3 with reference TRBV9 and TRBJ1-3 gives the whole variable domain DSGVTQTPKHLITATGQRVTLRCSPRSGDLSVYWYQQSLDQGLQFLIQYYNGEERAKGNILERFSAQQFPDLHSELNLSSLELGDSALYFCASSVGEGILSGNTIYFGEGSWLTVV.

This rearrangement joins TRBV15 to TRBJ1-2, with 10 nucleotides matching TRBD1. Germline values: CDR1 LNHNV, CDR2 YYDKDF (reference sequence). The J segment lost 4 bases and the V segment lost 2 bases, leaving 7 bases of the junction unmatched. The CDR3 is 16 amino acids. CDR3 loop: CATSRTTGGAGYGYTF. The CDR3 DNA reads TGTGCCACCAGCAGAACGACAGGGGGCGCCGGCTATGGCTACACCTTC.

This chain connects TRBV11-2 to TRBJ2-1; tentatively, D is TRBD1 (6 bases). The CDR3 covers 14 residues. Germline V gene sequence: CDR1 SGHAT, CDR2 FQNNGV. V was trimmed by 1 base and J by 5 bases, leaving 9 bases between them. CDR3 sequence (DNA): TGTGCCAGCAGCTTAGTAGAGGGGGACAATGAGCAGTTCTTC. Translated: CASSLVEGDNEQFF.

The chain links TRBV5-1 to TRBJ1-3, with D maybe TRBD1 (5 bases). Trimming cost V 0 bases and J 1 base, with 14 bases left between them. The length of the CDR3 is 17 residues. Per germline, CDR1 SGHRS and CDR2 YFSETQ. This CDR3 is CASSLVTGRLSGNTIYF. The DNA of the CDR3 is TGCGCCAGCAGCTTGGTAACAGGTCGTCTGTCTGGAAACACCATATATTTT.

In DNA, the CDR3 is TGTGCCAGCAGCTTAGTTGTTCAGACCGGGGAGCTGTTTTTT. Translated, it gives CASSLVVQTGELFF. The gene calls are TRBV11-2 and TRBJ2-2; D gene unclear. Trimming shortened V by 1 base and J by 5 bases, and 8 bases separated the two germline ends. Germline V gene data show CDR1 as SGHAT and CDR2 as FQNNGV. CDR3 length: 14 amino acids.

The CDR3 loop reads CASSQESSGGAIFF. The CDR3 DNA is TGCGCCAGCAGCCAAGAGTCTAGCGGGGGGGCCATATTCTTC. This chain connects TRBV4-1 to TRBJ2-1, with TRBD2 identical over 12 bases. The germline gives CDR1 MGHRA, CDR2 YSYEKL. V shed 0 bases and J 16 bases; nucleotides not matched to a gene: 7. This CDR3 has 14 residues.

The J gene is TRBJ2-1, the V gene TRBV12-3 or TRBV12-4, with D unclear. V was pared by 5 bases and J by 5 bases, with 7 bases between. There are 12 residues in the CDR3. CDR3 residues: CASSLSHNEQFF. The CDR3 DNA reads TGTGCCAGCAGTCTAAGCCACAATGAGCAGTTCTTC.

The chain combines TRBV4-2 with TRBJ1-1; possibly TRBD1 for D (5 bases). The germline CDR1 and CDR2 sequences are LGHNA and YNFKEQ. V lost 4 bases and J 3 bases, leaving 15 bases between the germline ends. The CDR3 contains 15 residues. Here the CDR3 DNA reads TGTGCCAGCAGCCTCTCAAACCGGGGGGACACTGAAGCTTTCTTT. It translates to CASSLSNRGDTEAFF.

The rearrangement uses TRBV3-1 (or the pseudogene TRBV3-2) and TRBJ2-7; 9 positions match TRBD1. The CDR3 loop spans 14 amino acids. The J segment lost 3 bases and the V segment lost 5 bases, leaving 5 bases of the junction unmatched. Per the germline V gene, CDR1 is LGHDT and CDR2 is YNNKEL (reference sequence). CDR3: CASSKGQGGYEQYF. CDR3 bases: TGTGCCAGCAGCAAGGGACAGGGAGGCTACGAGCAGTACTTC.

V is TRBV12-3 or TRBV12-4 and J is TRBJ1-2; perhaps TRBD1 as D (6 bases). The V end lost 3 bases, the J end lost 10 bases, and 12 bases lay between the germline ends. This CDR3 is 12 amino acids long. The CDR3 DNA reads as TGTGCCAGCAGTTTTGGACAGACTACCTACACCTTC. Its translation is CASSFGQTTYTF.

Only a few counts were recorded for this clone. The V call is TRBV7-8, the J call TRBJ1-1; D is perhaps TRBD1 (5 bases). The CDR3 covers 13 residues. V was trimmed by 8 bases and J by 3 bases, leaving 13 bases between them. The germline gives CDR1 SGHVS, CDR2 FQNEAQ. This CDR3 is CASGPGGDTEAFF. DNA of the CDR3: TGTGCCAGCGGGCCCGGGGGGGACACTGAAGCTTTCTTT.

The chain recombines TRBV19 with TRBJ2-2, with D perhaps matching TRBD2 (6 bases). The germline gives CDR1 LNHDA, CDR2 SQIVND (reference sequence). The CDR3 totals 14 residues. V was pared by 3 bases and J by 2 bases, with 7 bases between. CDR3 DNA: TGTGCCAGTAGTATGCGGGGTAACACCGGGGAGCTGTTTTTT. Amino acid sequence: CASSMRGNTGELFF.